This TCR beta chain originates from a study of cytomegalovirus exposure and HLA in healthy donors. The PCR was carried out with 60 Vbeta primers and 13 Jbeta primers. TCRdb keeps only in-frame clones here, not all; method: immunoSEQ multiplex PCR. The data hold around 67,000 clones, with less than 70% observed a single time. CDR1 is GTSNPN and CDR2 is SVGIG in the germline V gene (reference sequence). Trimming pared 1 base from V and 5 bases from J, leaving 9 bases between. The CDR3 loop spans 13 amino acids. Each donor's status was that of a healthy bone marrow donor. This chain joins TRBV30 and TRBJ1-5, with TRBD1 as a possible D gene (6 bases). This sequence originates from a woman between 45 and 60 years old in good health and CMV-seronegative. Sequenced sample: PBMCs. CDR3: CAWSESGDQPQHF. Written as DNA, the CDR3 is TGTGCCTGGAGTGAATCAGGGGATCAGCCCCAGCATTTT.